The clone carrying this T cell receptor (beta chain) was seen many times. This record belongs to a study of blood T cell repertoires in COVID-19. About the study: The cDNA or gDNA used as material had been derived from T cells, B-cell-depleted T cells, or PBMCs.

In the source study's methods: Amplifying reference gene primers gave estimates of nucleated cell counts. Sequenced by immunoSEQ multiplex PCR; TCRdb stores in-frame clones only, minus some. The V and J calls and the clone size are those of that table, but D and trimming were determined from the DNA. The sample holds 330,000 or so clones, about 87% seen once. CDR1 is MNHEY and CDR2 is SMNVEV in the germline V gene (reference sequence). Germline trimming cut 5 bases from V and 8 bases from J; bases unmatched to any gene: 14. This CDR3 region has 15 residues. The receptor comes from a man aged 35-49 years in a cohort exposed to, infected with or recovered from COVID-19 (not recorded which). V and J are TRBV27 and TRBJ1-2, with 7 bases fitting TRBD1. The sequenced sample consisted of PBMCs or T cells enriched from blood (not recorded which). CDR3 in amino acids: CASSPGTDRLVGYTF. DNA for the CDR3: TGTGCCAGCAGTCCCGGGACAGATAGGTTGGTAGGCTACACCTTC.